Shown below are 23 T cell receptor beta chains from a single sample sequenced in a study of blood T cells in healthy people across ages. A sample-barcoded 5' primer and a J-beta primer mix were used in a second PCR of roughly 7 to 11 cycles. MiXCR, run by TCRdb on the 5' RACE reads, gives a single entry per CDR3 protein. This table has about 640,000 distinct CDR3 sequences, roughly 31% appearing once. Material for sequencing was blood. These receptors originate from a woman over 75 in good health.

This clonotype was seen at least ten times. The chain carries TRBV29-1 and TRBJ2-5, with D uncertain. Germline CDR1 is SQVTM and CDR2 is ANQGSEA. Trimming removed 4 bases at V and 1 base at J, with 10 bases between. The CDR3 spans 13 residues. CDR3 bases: TGCAGCGTTGTTAGGACCTCCCAAGAGACCCAGTACTTC. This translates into CSVVRTSQETQYF.

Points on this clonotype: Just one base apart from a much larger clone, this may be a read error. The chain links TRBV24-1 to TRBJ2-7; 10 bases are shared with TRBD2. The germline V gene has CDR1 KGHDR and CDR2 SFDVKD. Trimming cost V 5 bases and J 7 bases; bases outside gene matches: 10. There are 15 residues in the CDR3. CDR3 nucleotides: TGTGCCACCAGTGGGGTAGCGGGGGGCAACTATGAGCAGTACTTC. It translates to CATSGVAGGNYEQYF.

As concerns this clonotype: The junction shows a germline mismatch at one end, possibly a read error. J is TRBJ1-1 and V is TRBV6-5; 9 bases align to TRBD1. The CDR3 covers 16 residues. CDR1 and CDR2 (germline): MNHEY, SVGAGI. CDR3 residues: CVSSFTGGLMNTEAFF. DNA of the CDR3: TGTGTCAGCAGCTTCACAGGGGGCCTGATGAACACTGAAGCTTTCTTT.

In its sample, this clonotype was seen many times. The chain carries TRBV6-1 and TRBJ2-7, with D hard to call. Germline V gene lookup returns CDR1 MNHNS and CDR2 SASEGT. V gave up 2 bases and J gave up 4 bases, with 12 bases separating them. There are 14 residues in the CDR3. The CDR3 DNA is TGTGCCAGCAGTGAATCTCCAAGAAGGTACGAGCAGTACTTC. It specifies CASSESPRRYEQYF.

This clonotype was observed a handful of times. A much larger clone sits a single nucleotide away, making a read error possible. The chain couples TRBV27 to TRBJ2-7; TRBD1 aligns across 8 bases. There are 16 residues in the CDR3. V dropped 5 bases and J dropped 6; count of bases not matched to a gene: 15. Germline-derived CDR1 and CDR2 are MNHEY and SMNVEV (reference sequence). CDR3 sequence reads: CASSVAGGFSVREQYF. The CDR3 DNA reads TGTGCCAGCAGTGTGGCAGGGGGCTTTTCTGTCCGCGAGCAGTACTTC.

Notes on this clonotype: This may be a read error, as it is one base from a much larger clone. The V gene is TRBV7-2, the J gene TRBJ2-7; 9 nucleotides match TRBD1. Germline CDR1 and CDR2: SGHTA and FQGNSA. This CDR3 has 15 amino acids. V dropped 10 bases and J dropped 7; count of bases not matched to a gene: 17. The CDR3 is CATRRTGTGYNEQYF. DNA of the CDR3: TGTGCCACCCGAAGGACTGGGACAGGGTACAATGAGCAGTACTTC. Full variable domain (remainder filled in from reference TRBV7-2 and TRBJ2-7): GAGVSQSPSNKVTEKGKDVELRCDPISGHTALYWYRQSLGQGLEFLIYFQGNSAPDKSGLPSDRFSAERTGGSVSTLTIQRTQQEDSAVYLCATRRTGTGYNEQYFGPGTRLTVT.

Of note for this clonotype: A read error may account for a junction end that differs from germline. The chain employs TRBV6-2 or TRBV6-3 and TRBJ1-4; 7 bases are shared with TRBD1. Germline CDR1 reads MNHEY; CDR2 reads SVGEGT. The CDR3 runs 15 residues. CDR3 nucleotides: TGTGCCAGCAGTTTATACCGGGACAGTAATGAAAAACGGTTTTTT. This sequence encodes CASSLYRDSNEKRFF.

CDR3 bases: TGTGCCAGCAGGGCTAGCGGGGTTACCGGGGAGCTGTTTTTT. This sequence encodes CASRASGVTGELFF. The chain joins TRBV6-1 to TRBJ2-2; TRBD2 matches at 9 bases. In germline, CDR1 is MNHNS, CDR2 SASEGT. CDR3 length equals 14 residues. J was trimmed by 5 bases and V by 6 bases; bases with no gene match: 4.

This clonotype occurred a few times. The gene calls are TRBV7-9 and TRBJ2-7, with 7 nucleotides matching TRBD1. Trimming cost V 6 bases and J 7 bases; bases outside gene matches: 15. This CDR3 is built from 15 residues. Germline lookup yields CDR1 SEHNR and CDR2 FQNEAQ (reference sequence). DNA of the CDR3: TGTGCCAGCAGTATAGGGGGCGGTCTCTCCAATGAGCAGTACTTC. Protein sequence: CASSIGGGLSNEQYF.

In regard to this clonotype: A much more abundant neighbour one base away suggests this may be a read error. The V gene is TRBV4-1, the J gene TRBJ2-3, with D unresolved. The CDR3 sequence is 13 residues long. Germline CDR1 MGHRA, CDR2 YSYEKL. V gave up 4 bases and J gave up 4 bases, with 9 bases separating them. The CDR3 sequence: CASSRPAPDTQYF. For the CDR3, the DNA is TGCGCCAGCAGCCGCCCTGCCCCAGATACGCAGTATTTT.

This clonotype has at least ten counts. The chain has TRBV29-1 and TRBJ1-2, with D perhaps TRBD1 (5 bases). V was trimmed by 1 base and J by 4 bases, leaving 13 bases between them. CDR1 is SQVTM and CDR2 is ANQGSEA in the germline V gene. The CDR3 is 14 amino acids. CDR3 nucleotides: TGCAGCGTTGAAGGCATGGGGCCTGTCTATGGCTACACCTTC. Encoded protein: CSVEGMGPVYGYTF.

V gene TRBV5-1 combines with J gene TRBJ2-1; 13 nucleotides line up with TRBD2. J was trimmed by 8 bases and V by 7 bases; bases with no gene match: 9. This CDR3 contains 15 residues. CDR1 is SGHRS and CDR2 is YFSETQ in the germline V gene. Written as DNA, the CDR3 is TGCGCCAGCCGCCGCGGGACTAGCGGGGAAGATGAGCAGTTCTTC. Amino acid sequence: CASRRGTSGEDEQFF.

The CDR3 bases are TGCAGTGCTATCGGACTAGCAAGGTCTGGGGTGCAGTTCTTC. Its translation is CSAIGLARSGVQFF. The V and J genes are TRBV20-1 and TRBJ2-1; 8 positions match TRBD2. The germline V gene has CDR1 DFQATT and CDR2 SNEGSKA (reference sequence). The CDR3 sequence is 14 residues long. Trimming at V came to 4 bases and at J to 12 bases, leaving 14 bases not matched to a gene.

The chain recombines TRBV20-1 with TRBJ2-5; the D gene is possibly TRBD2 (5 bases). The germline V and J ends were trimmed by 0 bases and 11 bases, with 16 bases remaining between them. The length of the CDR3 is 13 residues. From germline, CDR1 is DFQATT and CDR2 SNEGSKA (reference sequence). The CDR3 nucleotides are TGCAGTGCTAGAGATAACCTAGGATGGGAGCAGTACTTC. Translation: CSARDNLGWEQYF.

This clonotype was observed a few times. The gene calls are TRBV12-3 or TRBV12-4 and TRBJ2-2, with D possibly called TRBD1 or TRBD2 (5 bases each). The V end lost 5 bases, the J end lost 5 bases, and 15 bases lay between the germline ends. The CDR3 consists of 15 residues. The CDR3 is CASSLTGASTGELFF. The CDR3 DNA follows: TGTGCCAGCAGTCTGACCGGGGCTTCTACCGGGGAGCTGTTTTTT.

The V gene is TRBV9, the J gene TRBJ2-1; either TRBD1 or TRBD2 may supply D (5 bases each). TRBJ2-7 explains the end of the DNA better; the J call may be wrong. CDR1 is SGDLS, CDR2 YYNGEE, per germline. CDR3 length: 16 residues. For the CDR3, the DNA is TGTGCCAGCAGCGTAGGAGGGGACCCTTCCTACAATGAGCAGTACTTC. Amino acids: CASSVGGDPSYNEQYF.

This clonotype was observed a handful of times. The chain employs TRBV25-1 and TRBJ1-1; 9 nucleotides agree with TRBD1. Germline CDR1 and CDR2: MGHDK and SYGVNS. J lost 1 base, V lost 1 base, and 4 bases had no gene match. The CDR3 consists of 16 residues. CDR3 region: CASSEWGTGRNTEAFF. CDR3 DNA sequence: TGTGCCAGCAGTGAATGGGGGACAGGGAGGAACACTGAAGCTTTCTTT.

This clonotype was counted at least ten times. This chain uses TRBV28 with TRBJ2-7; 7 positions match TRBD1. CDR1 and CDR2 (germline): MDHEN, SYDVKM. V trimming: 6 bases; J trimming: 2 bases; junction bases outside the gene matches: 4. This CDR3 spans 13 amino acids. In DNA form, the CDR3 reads TGTGCCAGCAGGACAGGGTCACCCTACGAGCAGTACTTC. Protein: CASRTGSPYEQYF.

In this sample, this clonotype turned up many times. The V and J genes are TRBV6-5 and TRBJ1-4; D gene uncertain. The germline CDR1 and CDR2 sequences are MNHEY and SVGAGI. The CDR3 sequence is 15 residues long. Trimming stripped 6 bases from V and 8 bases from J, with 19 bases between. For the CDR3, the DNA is TGTGCCAGCAGCACCGGAGCGGTTGGCGTGGAAAAACTGTTTTTT. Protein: CASSTGAVGVEKLFF.

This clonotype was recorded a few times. The CDR3 coding sequence is TGTGCCAGCAGTGTCCGGACAGGGGATTACGAGCAGTACTTC. It encodes CASSVRTGDYEQYF. V usage is TRBV5-5 and J usage is TRBJ2-5; 9 bases align to TRBD1. The J call could be wrong; TRBJ2-7 is a better fit for the DNA end. This CDR3 region has 14 residues. CDR1 and CDR2 (germline): SGHKS, YYEKEE (reference sequence).

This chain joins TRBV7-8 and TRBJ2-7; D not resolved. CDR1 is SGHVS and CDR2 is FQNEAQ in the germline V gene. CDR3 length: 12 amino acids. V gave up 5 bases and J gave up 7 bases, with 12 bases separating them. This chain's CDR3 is CASSLPPGEQYF. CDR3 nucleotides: TGTGCCAGCAGCCTACCCCCCGGTGAGCAGTACTTC.

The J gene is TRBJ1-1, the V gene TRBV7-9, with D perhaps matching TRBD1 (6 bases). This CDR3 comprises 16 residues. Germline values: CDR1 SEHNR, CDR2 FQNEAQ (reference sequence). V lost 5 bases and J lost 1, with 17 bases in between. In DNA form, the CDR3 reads TGTGCCAGCAGCAGAACCTCCGGGGGGGCGAACACTGAAGCTTTCTTT. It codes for CASSRTSGGANTEAFF.

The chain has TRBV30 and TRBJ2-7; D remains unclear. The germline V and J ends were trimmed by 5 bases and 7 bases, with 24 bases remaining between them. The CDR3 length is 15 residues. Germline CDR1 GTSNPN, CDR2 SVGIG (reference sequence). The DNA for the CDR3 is TGTGCCTGGTGTCCCGACTCCCGCCTTTCTAATGAGCAGTACTTC. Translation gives CAWCPDSRLSNEQYF.